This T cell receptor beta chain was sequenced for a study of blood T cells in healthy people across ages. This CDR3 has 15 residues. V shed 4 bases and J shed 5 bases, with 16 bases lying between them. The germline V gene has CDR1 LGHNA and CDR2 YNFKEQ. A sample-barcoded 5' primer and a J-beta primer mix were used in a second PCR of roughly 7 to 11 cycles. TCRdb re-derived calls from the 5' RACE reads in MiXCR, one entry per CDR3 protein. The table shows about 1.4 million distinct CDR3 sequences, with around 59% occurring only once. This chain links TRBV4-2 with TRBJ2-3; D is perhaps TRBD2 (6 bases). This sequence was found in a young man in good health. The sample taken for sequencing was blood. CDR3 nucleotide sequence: TGTGCCAGCAGCCTTAGCGGCCTCAGGGAAGATACGCAGTATTTT. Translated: CASSLSGLREDTQYF.